This T cell receptor (beta chain) was profiled in a study of pediatric ulcerative colitis. Using immunoSEQ multiplex PCR, the repertoire was profiled, and TCRdb retains in-frame clones only, with some absent. The sample shows tens of thousands of clones, about 75% of them seen only once. Concerning this clone: Its target is unknown.

The CDR3 covers 16 residues. Germline-derived CDR1 and CDR2 are ENHRY and SYGVKD. The V segment lost 2 bases and the J segment 5 bases; nucleotides outside the gene matches: 8. One to two pinch biopsies were taken from the rectum during colonoscopy. Ulcerative colitis patients received no immunosuppressive medication before the diagnostic colonoscopy. General observations from the study: No controls had the two rectal clonotypes shared by ulcerative colitis patients. Blood-derived T cells may be present in rectal pinch biopsies.

This TCR derives from a boy younger than 18 with severe ulcerative colitis. The gene calls are TRBV10-3 and TRBJ1-1, with TRBD1 matching over 10 bases. The sequenced sample was gut tissue. Here the CDR3 DNA reads TGTGCCATCAGTGAGATGTCTAGGGACAGGGGAACTGAAGCTTTCTTT. This encodes CAISEMSRDRGTEAFF.